Each of the 2 T cell receptor beta chains below was sequenced from the same sample in a study of shared clonotypes between healthy human individuals. Generated by immunoSEQ multiplex PCR, the TCRdb table keeps only in-frame clones and is missing some. The sample holds about 1.5 million clones, 95% to 99% seen once. Sequencing was performed on naive CD4+ T cells sorted from blood. Subset meaning: CD45RA+ positively selected. Receptor source: a young man in good health.

On this clone itself: This sample also contains other DNA sequences that code for the same CDR3. CDR3 sequence: CASSVGQHLEAFF. The CDR3 nucleotides read TGTGCCAGCAGCGTAGGACAGCACCTTGAAGCTTTCTTT. The chain uses TRBV9 and TRBJ1-1; D perhaps matches TRBD1 (5 bases). In germline, CDR1 is SGDLS, CDR2 YYNGEE. This CDR3 is 13 amino acids long. V was clipped by 0 bases and J by 7 bases, with 10 bases between them.

The V and J genes are TRBV5-8 and TRBJ2-2; perhaps TRBD2 as D (5 bases). Trimming removed 2 bases at V and 5 bases at J, with 7 bases between. The CDR3 spans 13 residues. Germline-derived CDR1 and CDR2 are SGHTS and YDEGEE. The CDR3 nucleotides read TGTGCCAGCAGCTTCAGAGGGACCGGGGAGCTGTTTTTT. Protein sequence: CASSFRGTGELFF.